Below, 25 T cell receptor beta chains from the same sample are listed, as sequenced in a study of T cells after yellow fever vaccination. MiXCR, applied by TCRdb to the 5' RACE reads, yields one record per CDR3 protein. The sample holds under 400,000 distinct CDR3 sequences, approximately 12% seen once. The sequencing here drew on CD4+ T cells sorted from PBMCs, taken 15 days after the yellow fever booster vaccination. Every receptor here comes from a man aged 18 to 29 who received the YFV17D yellow fever vaccine.

The chain couples TRBV20-1 to TRBJ2-7; D is uncertain. The germline V and J ends were trimmed by 3 bases and 5 bases, with 8 bases remaining between them. The germline gives CDR1 DFQATT, CDR2 SNEGSKA (reference sequence). This CDR3 is 11 amino acids long. CDR3 sequence reads: CSARGNHEQYV. Here the CDR3 DNA reads TGCAGTGCTAGGGGGAACCACGAGCAGTACGTC.

In nucleotides, the CDR3 is TGCGCCAGCATGCCCCAGGGAGGGGGGCCAGGAAACACCATATATTTT. Translation: CASMPQGGGPGNTIYF. The chain uses TRBV5-1 and TRBJ1-3, with a tentative D call TRBD1 (6 bases). Trimming left V 6 bases short and J 4 bases short, with 20 bases between. The CDR3 covers 16 residues. Per the germline V gene, CDR1 is SGHRS and CDR2 is YFSETQ.

This clonotype has a handful of counts. This sequence joins TRBV4-1 and TRBJ1-1; D call uncertain. The CDR3 sequence is 16 residues long. Trimming pared 4 bases from V and 1 base from J, leaving 16 bases between. Germline-derived CDR1 and CDR2 are MGHRA and YSYEKL. CDR3 DNA: TGCGCCAGCAGCCTCCCTCCAGGACGTGGGAACACTGAAGCTTTCTTT. It encodes CASSLPPGRGNTEAFF.

Only a few counts were recorded for this clonotype. V is TRBV6-2 or TRBV6-3 and J is TRBJ2-6; TRBD1 aligns across 9 bases. Germline assignment: CDR1 MNHEY and CDR2 SVGEGT. This CDR3 comprises 17 residues. Unmatched junction bases numbered 8, after V lost 6 bases and J lost 2 bases. The CDR3 sequence is CASSRTGGATGANVLTF. The CDR3 nucleotides read TGTGCCAGCAGCAGAACAGGGGGCGCGACTGGGGCCAACGTCCTGACTTTC.

This clonotype has more than one count but fewer than ten. The chain employs TRBV4-1 and TRBJ2-7, with a possible D match to TRBD2 (5 bases). The CDR3 has 14 amino acids. Per germline, CDR1 MGHRA and CDR2 YSYEKL. Trimming pared 3 bases from V and 1 base from J, leaving 10 bases between. The DNA for the CDR3 is TGCGCCAGCAGCCATCTAGCCCGGTCCTACGAGCAGTACTTC. Amino acid sequence: CASSHLARSYEQYF.

The chain is built from TRBV6-5 and TRBJ1-2; D is perhaps TRBD1 (5 bases). Germline CDR1 reads MNHEY; CDR2 reads SVGAGI. Trimming took 6 bases from V and 6 from J, leaving 14 bases between them. The CDR3 extends over 13 amino acids. The CDR3 DNA reads as TGTGCCAGCAGAGAGCAGGGAGTTGATGGCTACACCTTC. This codes for CASREQGVDGYTF.

In its sample, this clonotype was seen a few times. This chain uses TRBV15 with TRBJ1-5; D is uncertain. The CDR3 has 14 residues. CDR1 LNHNV and CDR2 YYDKDF come from the germline V gene (reference sequence). V lost 8 bases and J 1 base, leaving 12 bases between the germline ends. CDR3 loop: CATHNPGSNQPQHF. The CDR3 DNA is TGTGCCACCCATAATCCCGGGAGCAATCAGCCCCAGCATTTT.

This clonotype has only a few counts. V is TRBV5-1 and J is TRBJ1-2; 7 nucleotides match TRBD1. CDR3 length: 13 amino acids. From germline, CDR1 is SGHRS and CDR2 YFSETQ. Germline trimming cut 2 bases from V and 7 bases from J; bases unmatched to any gene: 5. CDR3 DNA: TGCGCCAGCAGCTTACAGGGGATTGCTGGCTACACCTTC. It encodes CASSLQGIAGYTF.

This clonotype has only a few counts. Its ends do not fully match the called genes, so a read error is possible. The chain links TRBV6-2 or TRBV6-3 to TRBJ2-3; D is tentatively TRBD1 or TRBD2 (5 bases each). Germline CDR1 and CDR2: MNHEY and SVGEGT. The CDR3 consists of 14 residues. The CDR3 sequence: CASSLLGPDHRHDF. The CDR3 region has the DNA TGTGCCAGCAGTCTCTTGGGACCAGACCACCGGCACGATTTT.

This clonotype has ten or more counts. The V and J genes are TRBV15 and TRBJ1-5; D possibly corresponds to TRBD1 (5 bases). CDR3 length equals 15 residues. Germline V gene sequence: CDR1 LNHNV, CDR2 YYDKDF (reference sequence). The ends were cut back, 6 bases at V and 2 bases at J, with 14 bases in the middle. DNA of the CDR3: TGTGCCACCAGAGCTTCGGGGACGGGCAATCAGCCCCAGCATTTT. Its protein product is CATRASGTGNQPQHF.

This clonotype turned up a few times. V and J are TRBV10-3 and TRBJ2-1, with unresolved D. V was pared by 3 bases and J by 4 bases, with 7 bases between. The CDR3 length is 13 residues. Germline V gene sequence: CDR1 ENHRY, CDR2 SYGVKD. The CDR3 sequence: CAISDGPYNEQFF. DNA of the CDR3: TGTGCCATCAGTGATGGTCCGTACAATGAGCAGTTCTTC.

The genes are TRBV4-3 and TRBJ1-5, with D possibly matching TRBD1 (6 bases). Germline-derived CDR1 and CDR2 are LGHNA and YSLEER. V lost 0 bases and J 7 bases, leaving 13 bases between the germline ends. The CDR3 loop spans 15 amino acids. The CDR3 DNA reads TGCGCCAGCAGCCAAGATCGGGGGGCCAGACAGCCCCAGCATTTT. Amino acids: CASSQDRGARQPQHF.

The chain employs TRBV6-5 and TRBJ1-1; D might be TRBD1 (6 bases). Germline-derived CDR1 and CDR2 are MNHEY and SVGAGI. The V end lost 2 bases, the J end lost 1 base, and 11 bases lay between the germline ends. The CDR3 runs to 15 residues. The CDR3 sequence is CASSYTTGPNTEAFF. DNA of the CDR3: TGTGCCAGCAGTTACACGACAGGACCGAACACTGAAGCTTTCTTT.

The V gene is TRBV6-5, the J gene TRBJ2-3; D is tentatively TRBD1 or TRBD2 (5 bases each). V lost 2 bases to trimming and J lost 0 bases, with 27 bases between them. This CDR3 is built from 21 residues. Germline V gene lookup returns CDR1 MNHEY and CDR2 SVGAGI. CDR3 loop: CASSYPTRGKRGRRSTDTQYF. CDR3 sequence (DNA): TGTGCCAGCAGTTACCCGACGAGGGGAAAGCGCGGACGCCGTAGCACAGATACGCAGTATTTT.

This clonotype has only a few counts. V usage is TRBV20-1 and J usage is TRBJ2-1; D might be TRBD1 (6 bases). The V and J ends lost 3 bases and 0 bases respectively, with 9 bases between them. CDR1 is DFQATT, CDR2 SNEGSKA, per germline (reference sequence). The CDR3 contains 14 residues. CDR3 amino acids: CSASWGPSYNEQFF. CDR3 nucleotide sequence: TGCAGTGCTAGTTGGGGGCCCTCCTACAATGAGCAGTTCTTC.

This clonotype turned up a few times. The rearrangement links TRBV5-1 to TRBJ2-1; 10 nucleotides line up with TRBD2. The trim removed 3 bases at V and 7 bases at J, leaving 7 bases unmatched. This CDR3 contains 15 residues. Germline values: CDR1 SGHRS, CDR2 YFSETQ. This CDR3 reads CASSSLAGGGNEQFF. The DNA of the CDR3 is TGCGCCAGCAGCTCGTTAGCGGGGGGTGGGAATGAGCAGTTCTTC.

This clonotype was counted a few times. This chain uses TRBV5-1 with TRBJ1-2, with a weak D call TRBD1 (6 bases). The V gene's germline CDR1 is SGHRS and CDR2 YFSETQ. The CDR3 consists of 16 residues. V was cut by 7 bases and J by 1 base, with 20 bases left in between. The CDR3 region is CASVPGQPAGNYGYTF. The CDR3 DNA follows: TGCGCCAGCGTCCCTGGACAGCCCGCTGGTAACTATGGCTACACCTTC. Full variable domain (rest looked up from reference TRBV5-1 and TRBJ1-2): KAGVTQTPRYLIKTRGQQVTLSCSPISGHRSVSWYQQTPGQGLQFLFEYFSETQRNKGNFPGRFSGRQFSNSRSEMNVSTLELGDSALYLCASVPGQPAGNYGYTFGSGTRLTVV.

This clonotype was picked up a small number of times. The chain combines TRBV2 with TRBJ2-4; D remains ambiguous. Trimming cost V 6 bases and J 8 bases, with 8 bases left between them. The CDR3 contains 11 residues. The V gene's germline CDR1 is SNHLY and CDR2 FYNNEI. The CDR3 reads CASRYSDIQYF. CDR3 DNA: TGTGCCAGCAGGTACTCGGACATTCAGTACTTC. The entire variable domain, with the rest obtained from reference TRBV2 and TRBJ2-4, is as follows: EPEVTQTPSHQVTQMGQEVILRCVPISNHLYFYWYRQILGQKVEFLVSFYNNEISEKSEIFDDQFSVERPDGSNFTLKIRSTKLEDSAMYFCASRYSDIQYFGAGTRLSVL.

The chain recombines TRBV12-3 or TRBV12-4 with TRBJ2-3; the D gene is possibly TRBD1 (6 bases). CDR3 length: 15 residues. Deletions cut 6 bases from V and 5 bases from J, with 18 bases between. This chain's CDR3 is CASSLGWTVRDTQYF. The CDR3 DNA reads TGTGCCAGCAGCCTAGGTTGGACAGTGAGAGATACGCAGTATTTT.

The rearrangement uses TRBV7-9 and TRBJ2-1, with D perhaps matching TRBD1 or TRBD2 (6 bases each). The V and J ends lost 1 base and 7 bases respectively, with 20 bases between them. CDR1 and CDR2 from the germline V gene are SEHNR and FQNEAQ (reference sequence). The CDR3 is 17 residues long. The CDR3, as DNA: TGTGCCAGCAGCTTAGGGTGGTGGTCGGGGGCGAGAAATGAGCAGTTCTTC. Amino acids: CASSLGWWSGARNEQFF.

This clonotype was counted a few times. The rearrangement links TRBV20-1 to TRBJ1-5; D call uncertain. The V gene lost 2 bases and the J gene lost 1 base, with 3 bases spanning the gap. The CDR3 totals 12 residues. Germline loops: CDR1 DFQATT, CDR2 SNEGSKA (reference sequence). CDR3 residues: CSARPSNQPQHF. The CDR3 DNA is TGCAGTGCTAGACCGAGCAATCAGCCCCAGCATTTT.

This clonotype appeared a few times. The chain uses TRBV4-3 and TRBJ2-1; the D gene could be TRBD1 or TRBD2 (5 bases each). The CDR3 loop spans 17 amino acids. CDR1 is LGHNA, CDR2 YSLEER, per germline. V was pared by 1 base and J by 0 bases, with 13 bases between. CDR3 sequence (DNA): TGCGCCAGCAGCCAAGGGCCAGGGAGTGGCTCCTACAATGAGCAGTTCTTC. Translated: CASSQGPGSGSYNEQFF.

This clonotype occurred many times. The chain combines TRBV3-1 with TRBJ2-7; D not certain. Trimming left V 4 bases short and J 8 bases short, with 15 bases between. Germline values: CDR1 LGHDT, CDR2 YNNKEL (reference sequence). This CDR3 has 13 residues. The CDR3 spells CASSLSPGGKQYV. In nucleotides, the CDR3 is TGTGCCAGCAGCCTCTCGCCTGGTGGCAAGCAGTACGTC.

The V gene is TRBV18, the J gene TRBJ2-3; D is unresolved. The length of the CDR3 is 14 residues. The V gene's germline CDR1 is KGHSH and CDR2 LQKENI. Deletions cut 2 bases from V and 4 bases from J, with 10 bases between. CDR3 sequence (DNA): TGTGCCAGCTCACCATTCGGGCCTCCAGATACGCAGTATTTT. Protein: CASSPFGPPDTQYF. The full variable domain, rest sourced from reference TRBV18 and TRBJ2-3, is NAGVMQNPRHLVRRRGQEARLRCSPMKGHSHVYWYRQLPEEGLKFMVYLQKENIIDESGMPKERFSAEFPKEGPSILRIQQVVRGDSAAYFCASSPFGPPDTQYFGPGTRLTVL.

This clonotype was seen at least ten times. The rearrangement links TRBV28 to TRBJ2-7; TRBD1 aligns across 9 bases. The CDR3 is 15 amino acids. Germline CDR1 reads MDHEN; CDR2 reads SYDVKM. After removal of 6 bases from V and 5 bases from J, the junction contained 11 bases not matched to a gene. CDR3 region: CASSPSRDRVNEQYV. In DNA form, the CDR3 reads TGTGCCAGCAGCCCTTCCCGGGACAGGGTCAACGAGCAGTACGTC.